The rows below give T cell receptor beta chains drawn from one sample of a study of blood T cells in healthy people across ages. Via MiXCR, TCRdb re-called the 5' RACE reads, giving one row per CDR3 protein. The repertoire holds 850,000 to 1,100,000 distinct CDR3 sequences, with 35% to 45% as singletons. What was sequenced was blood. These receptors were collected from a man younger than 30 in good health. Each CDR3 is given with its conserved first and last residue. A D gene is named only where the DNA matches it firmly. Size tells how often a clone was seen (once, few, many) or the class of an expanded clone, and some rows leave it out.

clone size	V gene	J gene	D gene	CDR3 protein	CDR3 DNA
NA	TRBV6-2/TRBV6-3	TRBJ2-1	TRBD2	CASSDLAAQFF	TGTGCCAGCAGTGATCTAGCGGCGCAGTTCTTC
NA	TRBV20-1	TRBJ1-1	NA	CSAQRPPTNTEAFF	TGCAGTGCCCAGCGGCCCCCAACGAACACTGAAGCTTTCTTT
NA	TRBV14	TRBJ2-1	NA	CASSPRDTIYNEQFF	TGTGCCAGCAGCCCCCGGGATACTATTTACAATGAGCAGTTCTTC
few	TRBV20-1	TRBJ2-2	NA	CSASDSVTGELFF	TGCAGTGCTAGCGACTCAGTTACCGGGGAGCTGTTTTTT
NA	TRBV5-1	TRBJ2-1	TRBD1	CASSVGTGSVHEQFF	TGCGCCAGCAGCGTGGGGACAGGGAGTGTCCATGAGCAGTTCTTC
NA	TRBV4-3	TRBJ1-2	TRBD1	CASNPSTGALGGYTF	TGCGCCAGCAACCCTTCTACAGGGGCCTTAGGGGGCTACACCTTC
NA	TRBV14	TRBJ1-6	NA	CASSQEVSNSPLHF	TGTGCCAGCAGCCAGGAAGTGTCTAATTCACCCCTCCACTTT
many	TRBV7-8	TRBJ2-3	TRBD2	CASSSRGGHTDTQYF	TGTGCCAGCAGCTCCCGGGGGGGCCACACAGATACGCAGTATTTT
NA	TRBV12-3/TRBV12-4	TRBJ2-7	TRBD1	CASSFRDRGMGEQYF	TGTGCCAGCAGTTTCAGAGACAGGGGAATGGGCGAGCAGTACTTC
NA	TRBV20-1	TRBJ1-2	NA	CSARVGGLGYGYTF	TGCAGTGCTAGAGTGGGCGGCCTGGGCTATGGCTACACCTTC
NA	TRBV20-1	TRBJ1-2	NA	CSAGRWGTNYGYTF	TGCAGTGCTGGGCGATGGGGAACTAACTATGGCTACACCTTC
NA	TRBV4-1	TRBJ2-1	TRBD1	CASSQGAGTGGYNEQFF	TGCGCCAGCAGCCAAGGTGCCGGGACAGGGGGGTACAATGAGCAGTTCTTC
NA	TRBV7-9	TRBJ2-3	TRBD2	CASSPIAGGSDTQYF	TGTGCCAGCAGCCCCATAGCGGGGGGGTCAGATACGCAGTATTTT
NA	TRBV12-3/TRBV12-4	TRBJ1-5	NA	CASLGNSNQPQHF	TGTGCCAGCTTAGGGAATAGCAATCAGCCCCAGCATTTT
once	TRBV12-3/TRBV12-4	TRBJ2-3	TRBD1	CTSSTTGSGTGTQYF	TGTACCAGCAGCACAACAGGGTCGGGGACAGGTACGCAGTATTTT
NA	TRBV3-1	TRBJ2-2	NA	CASSQVLRVGTGELFF	TGTGCCAGCAGCCAAGTCCTCAGGGTTGGCACCGGGGAGCTGTTTTTT
NA	TRBV29-1	TRBJ2-5	NA	CSVGGRLHQETQYF	TGCAGCGTTGGAGGACGGTTACACCAAGAGACCCAGTACTTC
once	TRBV24-1	TRBJ2-2	TRBD2	CATSDLSASGANTGELFF	TGTGCCACCAGTGATTTATCGGCTAGCGGGGCCAACACCGGGGAGCTGTTTTTT
NA	TRBV18	TRBJ1-2	NA	CASSPMRRGVYGYTF	TGTGCCAGCTCACCCATGAGAAGAGGTGTCTATGGCTACACCTTC
NA	TRBV24-1	TRBJ2-2	TRBD2	CATSPLAGGANTGELFF	TGTGCCACCAGTCCCCTAGCGGGGGGTGCGAACACCGGGGAGCTGTTTTTT
NA	TRBV4-2	TRBJ2-5	TRBD2	CASSQDGLAGIQETQYF	TGTGCCAGCAGCCAAGATGGCCTAGCGGGGATCCAAGAGACCCAGTACTTC
NA	TRBV12-3/TRBV12-4	TRBJ2-7	NA	CASSFAGPRYEQYF	TGTGCCAGCAGTTTCGCGGGCCCTCGCTACGAGCAGTACTTC
once	TRBV4-2	TRBJ2-4	NA	CASSTQSNIQYF	TGTGCCAGCAGCACCCAAAGCAACATTCAGTACTTC
NA	TRBV19	TRBJ1-5	NA	CAAGQPQHF	TGTGCAGCGGGGCAGCCCCAGCATTTT
NA	TRBV6-2/TRBV6-3	TRBJ1-5	TRBD1	CASSYSIGQGQRQPQHF	TGTGCCAGCAGTTACTCTATTGGACAGGGGCAACGTCAGCCCCAGCATTTT
many	TRBV20-1	TRBJ2-5	TRBD2	CSARDRTSGVETQYF	TGCAGTGCTAGAGACAGGACTAGCGGGGTTGAGACCCAGTACTTC
few	TRBV4-2	TRBJ2-1	NA	CASSQDRIANNEQFF	TGTGCCAGCAGCCAAGATCGCATCGCGAACAATGAGCAGTTCTTC
NA	TRBV4-1	TRBJ1-2	TRBD1	CASSQKIRDRDPYGYTF	TGCGCCAGCAGCCAAAAGATCAGGGACAGGGATCCCTATGGCTACACCTTC
few	TRBV7-3	TRBJ2-3	NA	CASSQGFASTDTQYF	TGTGCCAGCAGCCAAGGCTTCGCTAGCACAGATACGCAGTATTTT